This T cell receptor beta chain was identified during a study of human T cells and chemical hapten exposure. Study-wide results and limits: The study found that PT1 expanded TCR counts correlated positively with patch test score. Expanded TCR sets contained significantly more large CDR3 similarity clusters than controls. No alteration of TCRs above 1 in 1000 frequency was seen with DPC sensitization.

There are 15 residues in the CDR3. Trimming stripped 6 bases from V and 1 base from J, with 13 bases between. CDR1 is MDHEN and CDR2 is SYDVKM in the germline V gene. One entry per CDR3 protein results from TCRdb running MiXCR on the RACE reads. The sample contains more than 35,000 distinct CDR3 sequences, roughly 13% of which appear only once. About this clonotype itself: The antigen is not known.

Time point given: patch test 3, about 24 weeks after DPC sensitization. The treatment: therapeutic diphenylcyclopropenone sensitization with weekly scalp DPC. The template was total RNA from unfractionated whole blood. The source material was whole blood, sampled in connection with sensitization to the hapten diphenylcyclopropenone (DPC). V is TRBV28 and J is TRBJ2-1; tentative D call: TRBD2 (6 bases). This TCR was sampled from a woman aged 40 to 50 with alopecia areata. Some clones in this sample may be carry-over from other donors' samples. The CDR3 DNA is TGTGCCAGCAGGACTACGCTAGCGTCCTACAATGAGCAGTTCTTC. Translated, it gives CASRTTLASYNEQFF.